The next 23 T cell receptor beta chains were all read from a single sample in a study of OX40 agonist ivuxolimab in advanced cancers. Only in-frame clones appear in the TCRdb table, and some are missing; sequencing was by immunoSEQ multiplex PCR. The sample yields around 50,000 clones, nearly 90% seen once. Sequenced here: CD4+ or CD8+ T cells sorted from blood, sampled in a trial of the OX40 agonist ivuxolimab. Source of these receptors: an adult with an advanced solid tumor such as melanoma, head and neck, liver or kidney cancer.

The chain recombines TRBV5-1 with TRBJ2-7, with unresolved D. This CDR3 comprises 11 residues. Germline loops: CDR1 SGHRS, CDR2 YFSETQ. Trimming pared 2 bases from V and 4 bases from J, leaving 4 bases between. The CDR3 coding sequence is TGCGCCAGCAGCTTAGATTACGAGCAGTACTTC. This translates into CASSLDYEQYF.

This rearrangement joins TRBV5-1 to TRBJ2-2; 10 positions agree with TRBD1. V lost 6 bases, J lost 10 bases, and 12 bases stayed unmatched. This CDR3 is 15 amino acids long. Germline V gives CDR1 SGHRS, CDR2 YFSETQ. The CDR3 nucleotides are TGCGCCAGCACGCCGTGGGACAGGGGTACTGAGGAGCTGTTTTTT. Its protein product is CASTPWDRGTEELFF.

The CDR3: CASSTGTRQETQYF. The CDR3 nucleotides read TGTGCCAGCAGCACGGGGACACGCCAAGAGACCCAGTACTTC. This chain uses TRBV7-9 with TRBJ2-5; TRBD1 might be the D (6 bases). The germline V gene has CDR1 SEHNR and CDR2 FQNEAQ (reference sequence). V dropped 5 bases and J dropped 1 base, with 11 bases sitting between them. This CDR3 contains 14 residues.

The DNA of the CDR3 is TGTGCCAGCAGCTACTCGACAGACTATGGCTACACCTTC. Amino acids: CASSYSTDYGYTF. This chain uses TRBV5-6 with TRBJ1-2, with D tentatively TRBD1 (5 bases). Trimming pared 3 bases from V and 3 bases from J, leaving 9 bases between. Germline CDR1 SGHDT, CDR2 YYEEEE. This CDR3 has 13 amino acids.

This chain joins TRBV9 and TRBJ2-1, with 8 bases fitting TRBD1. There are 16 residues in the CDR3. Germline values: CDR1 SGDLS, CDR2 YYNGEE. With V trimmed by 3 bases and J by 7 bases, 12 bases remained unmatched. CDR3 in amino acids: CASSAQDRGRNNEQFF. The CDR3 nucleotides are TGTGCCAGCAGCGCTCAAGACAGGGGAAGGAATAATGAGCAGTTCTTC.

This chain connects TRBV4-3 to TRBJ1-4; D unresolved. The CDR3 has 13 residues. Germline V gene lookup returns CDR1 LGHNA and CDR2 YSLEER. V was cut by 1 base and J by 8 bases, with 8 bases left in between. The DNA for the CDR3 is TGCGCCAGCAGCCAAGGGGTAGAGGAAAAACTGTTTTTT. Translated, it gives CASSQGVEEKLFF.

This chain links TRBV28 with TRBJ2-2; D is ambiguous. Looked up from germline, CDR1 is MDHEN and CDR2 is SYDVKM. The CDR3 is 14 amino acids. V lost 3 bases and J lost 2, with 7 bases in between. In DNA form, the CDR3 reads TGTGCCAGCAGTTTCCGGCTCAACACCGGGGAGCTGTTTTTT. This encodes CASSFRLNTGELFF.

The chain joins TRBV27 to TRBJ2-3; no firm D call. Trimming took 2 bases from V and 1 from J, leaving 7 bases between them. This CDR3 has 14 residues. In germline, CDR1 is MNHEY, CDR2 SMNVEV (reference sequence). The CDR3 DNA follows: TGTGCCAGCAGTTTAGCCGCTCGCACAGATACGCAGTATTTT. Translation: CASSLAARTDTQYF.

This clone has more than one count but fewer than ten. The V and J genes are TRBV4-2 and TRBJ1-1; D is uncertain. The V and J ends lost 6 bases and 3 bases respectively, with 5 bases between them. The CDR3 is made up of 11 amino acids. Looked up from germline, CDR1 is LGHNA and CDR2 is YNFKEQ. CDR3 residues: CASRRDTEAFF. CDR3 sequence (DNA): TGTGCCAGCAGAAGGGACACTGAAGCTTTCTTT.

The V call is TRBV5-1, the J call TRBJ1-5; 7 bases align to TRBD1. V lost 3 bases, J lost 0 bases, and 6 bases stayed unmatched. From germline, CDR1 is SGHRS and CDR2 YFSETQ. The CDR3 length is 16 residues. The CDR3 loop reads CASSYSQGVSNQPQHF. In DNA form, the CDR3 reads TGCGCCAGCAGCTACTCCCAGGGGGTTAGCAATCAGCCCCAGCATTTT. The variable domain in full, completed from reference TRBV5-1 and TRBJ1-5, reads KAGVTQTPRYLIKTRGQQVTLSCSPISGHRSVSWYQQTPGQGLQFLFEYFSETQRNKGNFPGRFSGRQFSNSRSEMNVSTLELGDSALYLCASSYSQGVSNQPQHFGDGTRLSIL.

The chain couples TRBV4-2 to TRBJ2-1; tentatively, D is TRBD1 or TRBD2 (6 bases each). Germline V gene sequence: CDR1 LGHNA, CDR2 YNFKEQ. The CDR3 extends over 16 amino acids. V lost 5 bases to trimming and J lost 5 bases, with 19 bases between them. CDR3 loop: CASSGSGERVNNEQFF. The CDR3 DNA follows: TGTGCCAGCAGCGGTTCAGGGGAGCGGGTGAACAATGAGCAGTTCTTC.

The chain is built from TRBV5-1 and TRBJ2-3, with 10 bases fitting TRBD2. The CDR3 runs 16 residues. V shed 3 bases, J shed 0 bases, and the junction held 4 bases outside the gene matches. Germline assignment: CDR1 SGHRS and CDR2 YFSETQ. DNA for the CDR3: TGCGCCAGCAGCTACGGACTAGCGGCTAGCACAGATACGCAGTATTTT. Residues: CASSYGLAASTDTQYF.

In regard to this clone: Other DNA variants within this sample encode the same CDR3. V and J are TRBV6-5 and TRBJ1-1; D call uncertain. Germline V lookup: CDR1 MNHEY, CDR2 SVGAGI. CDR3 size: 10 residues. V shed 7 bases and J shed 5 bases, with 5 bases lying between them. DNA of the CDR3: TGTGCCAGCAAAGGGACTGAAGCTTTCTTT. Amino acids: CASKGTEAFF.

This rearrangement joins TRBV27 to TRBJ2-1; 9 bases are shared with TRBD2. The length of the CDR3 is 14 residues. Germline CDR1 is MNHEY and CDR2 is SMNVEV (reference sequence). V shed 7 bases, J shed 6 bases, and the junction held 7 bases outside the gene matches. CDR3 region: CASTGLAGSNEQFF. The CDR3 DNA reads TGTGCCAGCACCGGGCTAGCGGGAAGCAATGAGCAGTTCTTC.

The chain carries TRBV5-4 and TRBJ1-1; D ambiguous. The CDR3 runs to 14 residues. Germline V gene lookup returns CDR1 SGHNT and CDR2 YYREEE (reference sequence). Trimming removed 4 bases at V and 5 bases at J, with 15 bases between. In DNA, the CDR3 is TGTGCCAGCAGCCCAAGTCCCGTAACGACTGAAGCTTTCTTT. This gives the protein CASSPSPVTTEAFF. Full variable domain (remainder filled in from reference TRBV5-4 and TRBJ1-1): ETGVTQSPTHLIKTRGQQVTLRCSSQSGHNTVSWYQQALGQGPQFIFQYYREEENGRGNFPPRFSGLQFPNYSSELNVNALELDDSALYLCASSPSPVTTEAFFGQGTRLTVV.

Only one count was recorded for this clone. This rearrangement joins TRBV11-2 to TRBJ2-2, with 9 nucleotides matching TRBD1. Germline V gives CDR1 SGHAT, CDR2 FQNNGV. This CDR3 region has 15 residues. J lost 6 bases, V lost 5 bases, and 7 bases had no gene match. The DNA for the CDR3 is TGTGCCAGCAGCGGGGGACAGGGTAGGCCCGGGGAGCTGTTTTTT. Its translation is CASSGGQGRPGELFF. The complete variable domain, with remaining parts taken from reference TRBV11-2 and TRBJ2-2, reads EAGVAQSPRYKIIEKRQSVAFWCNPISGHATLYWYQQILGQGPKLLIQFQNNGVVDDSQLPKDRFSAERLKGVDSTLKIQPAKLEDSAVYLCASSGGQGRPGELFFGEGSRLTVL.

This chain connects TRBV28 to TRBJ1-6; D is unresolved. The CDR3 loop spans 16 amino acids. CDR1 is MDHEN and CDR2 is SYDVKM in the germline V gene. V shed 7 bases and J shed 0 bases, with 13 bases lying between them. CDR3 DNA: TGTGCCAGCAACACTCTGCGCGGCTCCTATAATTCACCCCTCCACTTT. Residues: CASNTLRGSYNSPLHF. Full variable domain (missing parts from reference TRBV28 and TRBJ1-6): DVKVTQSSRYLVKRTGEKVFLECVQDMDHENMFWYRQDPGLGLRLIYFSYDVKMKEKGDIPEGYSVSREKKERFSLILESASTNQTSMYLCASNTLRGSYNSPLHFGNGTRLTVT.

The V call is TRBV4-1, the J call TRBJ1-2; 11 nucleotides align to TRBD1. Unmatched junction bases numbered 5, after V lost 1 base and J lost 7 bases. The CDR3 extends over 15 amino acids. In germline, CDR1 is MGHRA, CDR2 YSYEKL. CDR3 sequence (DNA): TGCGCCAGCAGCCAAGGGACAGGGGGCTATGTTGGCTACACCTTC. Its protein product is CASSQGTGGYVGYTF.

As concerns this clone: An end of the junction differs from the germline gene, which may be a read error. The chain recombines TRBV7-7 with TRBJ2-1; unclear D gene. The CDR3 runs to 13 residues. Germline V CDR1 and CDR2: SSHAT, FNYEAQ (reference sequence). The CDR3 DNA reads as TGTGCTAGCAGCCTCACAGAGGACAATGAGCAGTTCTTC. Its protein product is CASSLTEDNEQFF.

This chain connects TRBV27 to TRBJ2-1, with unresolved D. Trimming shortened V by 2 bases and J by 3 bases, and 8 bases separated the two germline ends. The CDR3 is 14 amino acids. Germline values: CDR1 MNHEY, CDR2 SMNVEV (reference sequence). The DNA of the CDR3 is TGTGCCAGCAGTTTAGTACCAGACTACAATGAGCAGTTCTTC. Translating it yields CASSLVPDYNEQFF.

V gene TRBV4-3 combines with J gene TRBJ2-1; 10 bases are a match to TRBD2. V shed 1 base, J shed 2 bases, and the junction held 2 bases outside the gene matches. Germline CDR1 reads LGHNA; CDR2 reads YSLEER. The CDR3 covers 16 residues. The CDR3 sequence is CASSQGAGGAYNEQFF. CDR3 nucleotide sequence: TGCGCCAGCAGCCAAGGAGCGGGAGGGGCCTACAATGAGCAGTTCTTC.

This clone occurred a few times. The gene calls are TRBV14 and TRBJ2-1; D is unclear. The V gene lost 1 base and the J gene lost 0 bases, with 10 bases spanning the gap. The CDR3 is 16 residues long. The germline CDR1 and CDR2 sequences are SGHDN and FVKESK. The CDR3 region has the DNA TGTGCCAGCAGCCAAGGGGCGAGGAGCTCCTACAATGAGCAGTTCTTC. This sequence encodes CASSQGARSSYNEQFF.

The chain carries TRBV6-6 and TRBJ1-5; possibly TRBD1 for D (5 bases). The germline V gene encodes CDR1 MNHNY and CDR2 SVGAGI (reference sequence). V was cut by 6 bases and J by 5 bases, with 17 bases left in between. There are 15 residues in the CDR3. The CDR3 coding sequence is TGTGCCAGCAGGGCTGACAGTCTGGGTTATCAGCCCCAGCATTTT. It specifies CASRADSLGYQPQHF.